The 4 T cell receptor beta chains in this list originate from one sample, sequenced in a study of a mutant IDH1 vaccine in newly diagnosed glioma. Sample time point: week 35, safety follow-up. Doses consisted of 300 ug of mutant IDH1 20-mer peptide each, paired with topical imiquimod. The antigens of these receptors remain unknown. The protocol was immunoSEQ multiplex PCR, while the TCRdb copy is restricted to in-frame clones and leaves out a portion. The top ten hold 1.5% to 2.5% of the sample, which has roughly 69,000 clones, around 90% seen once. The sequenced sample was PBMCs, obtained from a glioma patient whose treatment included an IDH1 peptide vaccine. These receptors all come from a man in his thirties or forties with glioma.

V and J are TRBV5-1 and TRBJ1-2, with D perhaps matching TRBD1 (5 bases). CDR1 and CDR2 (germline): SGHRS, YFSETQ. This CDR3 region has 14 residues. Trimming took off 7 bases at V and 3 bases at J, with 16 bases between the two ends. The CDR3 DNA is TGCGCCAGCCGCCTCGAGGGGCCAGACTATGGCTACACCTTC. This translates into CASRLEGPDYGYTF.

J is TRBJ1-2 and V is TRBV30; no clear D gene. V was trimmed by 6 bases and J by 4 bases, leaving 12 bases between them. The CDR3 sequence is 12 residues long. Germline CDR1 and CDR2: GTSNPN and SVGIG (reference sequence). CDR3 sequence: CACYRKTYGYTF. The DNA for the CDR3 is TGTGCCTGTTATAGAAAGACCTATGGCTACACCTTC.

On this clone: This sample also contains other DNA sequences that code for the same CDR3. The chain links TRBV4-1 to TRBJ1-1; D is unresolved. Deletions cut 1 base from V and 1 base from J, with 7 bases between. There are 14 residues in the CDR3. Germline lookup yields CDR1 MGHRA and CDR2 YSYEKL. The CDR3 nucleotides read TGCGCCAGCAGCCAAGTAACGGCGAACACTGAAGCTTTCTTT. Its translation is CASSQVTANTEAFF.

This chain uses TRBV23-1 with TRBJ2-1, with D possibly matching TRBD1 (6 bases). TRBV23-1 is identified as an open reading frame with a role that is uncertain. The CDR3 extends over 17 amino acids. The germline V and J ends were trimmed by 4 bases and 5 bases, with 21 bases remaining between them. CDR3 nucleotides: TGCGCCAGCAGTCCCCCCCACGAGGGGGATTCTGACAATGAGCAGTTCTTC. The encoded protein is CASSPPHEGDSDNEQFF.